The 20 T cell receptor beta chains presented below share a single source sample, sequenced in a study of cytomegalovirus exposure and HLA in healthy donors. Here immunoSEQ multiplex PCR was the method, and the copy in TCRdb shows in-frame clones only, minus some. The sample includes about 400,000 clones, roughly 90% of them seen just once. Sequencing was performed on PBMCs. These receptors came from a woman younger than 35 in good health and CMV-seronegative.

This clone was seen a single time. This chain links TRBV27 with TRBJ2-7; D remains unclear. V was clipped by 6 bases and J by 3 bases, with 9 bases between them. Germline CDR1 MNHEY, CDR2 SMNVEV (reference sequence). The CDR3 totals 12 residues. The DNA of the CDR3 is TGTGCCAGCAGGACAACGAGCTACGAGCAGTACTTC. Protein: CASRTTSYEQYF.

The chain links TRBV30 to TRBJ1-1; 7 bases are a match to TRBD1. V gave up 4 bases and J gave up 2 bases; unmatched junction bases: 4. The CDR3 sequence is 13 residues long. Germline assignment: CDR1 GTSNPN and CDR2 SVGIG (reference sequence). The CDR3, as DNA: TGTGCCTGGACCCGAGGGGGCAACACTGAAGCTTTCTTT. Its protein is CAWTRGGNTEAFF.

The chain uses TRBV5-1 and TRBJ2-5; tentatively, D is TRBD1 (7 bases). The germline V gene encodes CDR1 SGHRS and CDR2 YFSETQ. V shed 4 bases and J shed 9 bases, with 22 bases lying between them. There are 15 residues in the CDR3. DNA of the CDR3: TGCGCCAGCAGCCGACGACAGGGCTCAACGGGGGCCCAGTACTTC. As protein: CASSRRQGSTGAQYF.

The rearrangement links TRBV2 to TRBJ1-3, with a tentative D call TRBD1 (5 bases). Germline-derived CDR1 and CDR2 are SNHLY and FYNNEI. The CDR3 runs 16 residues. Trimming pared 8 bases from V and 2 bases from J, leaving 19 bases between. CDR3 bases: TGTGCCAGCGGAATCGAATCAGGGATCCCTGGAAACACCATATATTTT. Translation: CASGIESGIPGNTIYF. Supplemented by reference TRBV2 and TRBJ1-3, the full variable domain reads EPEVTQTPSHQVTQMGQEVILRCVPISNHLYFYWYRQILGQKVEFLVSFYNNEISEKSEIFDDQFSVERPDGSNFTLKIRSTKLEDSAMYFCASGIESGIPGNTIYFGEGSWLTVV.

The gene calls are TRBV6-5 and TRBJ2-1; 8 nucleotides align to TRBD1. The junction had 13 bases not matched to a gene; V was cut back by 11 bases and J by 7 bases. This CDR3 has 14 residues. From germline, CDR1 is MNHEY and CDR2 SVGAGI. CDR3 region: CAAGLQGGGNEQFF. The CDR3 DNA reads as TGTGCCGCTGGCTTACAGGGGGGTGGAAATGAGCAGTTCTTC.

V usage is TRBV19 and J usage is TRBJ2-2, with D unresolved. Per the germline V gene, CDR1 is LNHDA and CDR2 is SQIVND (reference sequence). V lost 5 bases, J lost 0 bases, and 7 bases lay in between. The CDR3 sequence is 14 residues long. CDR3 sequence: CASSYTTNTGELFF. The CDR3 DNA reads TGTGCCAGTAGTTACACAACGAACACCGGGGAGCTGTTTTTT. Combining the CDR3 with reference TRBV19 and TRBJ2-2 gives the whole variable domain DGGITQSPKYLFRKEGQNVTLSCEQNLNHDAMYWYRQDPGQGLRLIYYSQIVNDFQKGDIAEGYSVSREKKESFPLTVTSAQKNPTAFYLCASSYTTNTGELFFGEGSRLTVL.

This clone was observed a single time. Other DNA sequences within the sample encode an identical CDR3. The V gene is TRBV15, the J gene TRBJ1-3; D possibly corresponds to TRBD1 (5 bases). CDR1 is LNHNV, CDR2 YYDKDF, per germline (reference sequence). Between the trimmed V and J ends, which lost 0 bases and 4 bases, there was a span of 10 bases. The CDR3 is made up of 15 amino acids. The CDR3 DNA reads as TGTGCCACCAGCAGAGATCGTGGGGCGGGAAACACCATATATTTT. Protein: CATSRDRGAGNTIYF.

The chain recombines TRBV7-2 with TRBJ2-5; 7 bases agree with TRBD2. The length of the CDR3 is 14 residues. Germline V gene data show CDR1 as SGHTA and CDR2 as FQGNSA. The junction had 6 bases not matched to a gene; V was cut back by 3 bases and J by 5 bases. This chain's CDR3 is CASSLYGGRETQYF. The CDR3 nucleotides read TGTGCCAGCAGCTTGTACGGGGGGAGGGAGACCCAGTACTTC.

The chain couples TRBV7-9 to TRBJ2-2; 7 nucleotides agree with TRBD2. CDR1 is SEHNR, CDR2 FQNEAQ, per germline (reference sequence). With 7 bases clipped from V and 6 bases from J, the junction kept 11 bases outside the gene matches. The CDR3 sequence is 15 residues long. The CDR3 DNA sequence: TGTGCCAGCACCAAGGCGGCTAGCGGCCCCGGGGAGCTGTTTTTT. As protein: CASTKAASGPGELFF.

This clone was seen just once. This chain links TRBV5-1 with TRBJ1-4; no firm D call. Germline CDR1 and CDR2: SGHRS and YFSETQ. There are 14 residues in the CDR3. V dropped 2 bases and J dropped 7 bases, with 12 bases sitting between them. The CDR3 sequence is CASSLETEGEKLFF. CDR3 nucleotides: TGCGCCAGCAGCTTAGAGACGGAGGGTGAAAAACTGTTTTTT.

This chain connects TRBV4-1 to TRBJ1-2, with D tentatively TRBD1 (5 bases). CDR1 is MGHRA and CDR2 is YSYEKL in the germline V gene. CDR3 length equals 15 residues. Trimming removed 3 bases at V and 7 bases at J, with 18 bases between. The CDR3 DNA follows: TGCGCCAGCAGCCATGAACCCCACGGTCAGGGTGGCTACACCTTC. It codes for CASSHEPHGQGGYTF.

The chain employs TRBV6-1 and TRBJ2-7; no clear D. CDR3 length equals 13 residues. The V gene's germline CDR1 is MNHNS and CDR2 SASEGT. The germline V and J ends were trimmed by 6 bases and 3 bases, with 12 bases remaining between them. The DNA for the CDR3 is TGTGCCAGCAGCGTACAGCCTTACTACGAGCAGTACTTC. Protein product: CASSVQPYYEQYF.

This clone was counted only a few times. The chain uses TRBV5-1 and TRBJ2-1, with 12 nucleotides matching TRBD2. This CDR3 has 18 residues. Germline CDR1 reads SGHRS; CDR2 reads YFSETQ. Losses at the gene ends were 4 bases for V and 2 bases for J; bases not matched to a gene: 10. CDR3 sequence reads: CASSPRTSGDRAYNEQFF. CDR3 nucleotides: TGCGCCAGCAGCCCCCGGACTAGCGGGGATCGCGCCTACAATGAGCAGTTCTTC.

This chain's CDR3 is CASSDGRGATEAFF. In DNA, the CDR3 is TGTGCCAGCAGTGATGGCAGGGGGGCCACTGAAGCTTTCTTT. V and J are TRBV25-1 and TRBJ1-1; 7 nucleotides match TRBD1. The CDR3 is 14 amino acids. V shed 3 bases and J 4 bases; nucleotides not matched to a gene: 5. The germline V gene encodes CDR1 MGHDK and CDR2 SYGVNS.

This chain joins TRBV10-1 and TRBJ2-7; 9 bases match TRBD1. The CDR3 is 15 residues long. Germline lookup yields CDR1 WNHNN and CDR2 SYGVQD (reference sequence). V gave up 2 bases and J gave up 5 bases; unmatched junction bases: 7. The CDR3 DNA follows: TGCGCCAGCAGTGAGCTAGGACAGGGGTCCGACGAGCAGTACTTC. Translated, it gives CASSELGQGSDEQYF.

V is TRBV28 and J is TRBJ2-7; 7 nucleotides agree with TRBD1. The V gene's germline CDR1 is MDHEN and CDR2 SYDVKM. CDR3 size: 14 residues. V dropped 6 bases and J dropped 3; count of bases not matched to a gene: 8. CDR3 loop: CASSLDRELYEQYF. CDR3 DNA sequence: TGTGCCAGCAGCCTTGACAGGGAACTCTACGAGCAGTACTTC.

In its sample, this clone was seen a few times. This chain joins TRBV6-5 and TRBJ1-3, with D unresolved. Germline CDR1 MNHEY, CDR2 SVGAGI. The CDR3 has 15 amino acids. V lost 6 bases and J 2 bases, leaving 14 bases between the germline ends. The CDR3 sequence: CASSRTGVAGNTIYF. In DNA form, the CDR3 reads TGTGCCAGCAGCCGTACCGGGGTAGCTGGAAACACCATATATTTT.

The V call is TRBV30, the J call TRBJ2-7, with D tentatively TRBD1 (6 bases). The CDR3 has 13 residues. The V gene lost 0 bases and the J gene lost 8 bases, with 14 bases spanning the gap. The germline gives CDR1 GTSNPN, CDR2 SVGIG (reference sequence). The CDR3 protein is CAWSVKGVGKQYF. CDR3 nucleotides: TGTGCCTGGAGTGTAAAGGGGGTGGGAAAGCAGTACTTC.

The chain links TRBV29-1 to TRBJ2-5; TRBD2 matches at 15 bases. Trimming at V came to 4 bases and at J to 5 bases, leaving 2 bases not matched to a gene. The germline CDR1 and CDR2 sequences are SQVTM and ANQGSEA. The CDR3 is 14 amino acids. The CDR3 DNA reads TGCAGCGTTGGGACTAGCGGGGGGGGCGAGACCCAGTACTTC. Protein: CSVGTSGGGETQYF.

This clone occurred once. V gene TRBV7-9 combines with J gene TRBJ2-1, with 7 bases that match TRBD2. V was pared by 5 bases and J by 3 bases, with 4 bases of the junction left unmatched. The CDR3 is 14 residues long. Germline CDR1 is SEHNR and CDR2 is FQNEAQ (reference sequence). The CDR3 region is CASSPWGGYNEQFF. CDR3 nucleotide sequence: TGTGCCAGCAGCCCGTGGGGGGGCTACAATGAGCAGTTCTTC.